The entry below describes one T cell receptor (beta chain). The assay was immunoSEQ multiplex PCR, and TCRdb's table has in-frame clones only and misses some. The sample yields 95,000 to 100,000 clones, about nine tenths seen once. This entry is derived from a study of preoperative IRX-2 immunotherapy in early breast cancer. The CDR3 is made up of 12 amino acids. In germline, CDR1 is WNHNN, CDR2 SYGVQD (reference sequence). The ends were cut back, 5 bases at V and 2 bases at J, with 5 bases in the middle. Described treatment: preoperative locoregional IRX-2 cytokine immunotherapy. Patients received preoperative, locoregional IRX-2 cytokine immunotherapy in a phase Ib study.

The specimen comprised tumor tissue, sampled after IRX-2 immunotherapy. The chain is built from TRBV10-1 and TRBJ2-3, with no clear D. The clonotype was recovered from a human donor with breast cancer. Here the CDR3 DNA reads TGCGCCAGCAGTAGAGCCACAGATACGCAGTATTTT. The encoded protein is CASSRATDTQYF.